Shown below are 20 T cell receptor beta chains from a single sample sequenced in a study of beta chain features in type 1 diabetes (dated by TCRdb to about 2018). The library was prepared using the immunoSEQ multiplex PCR assay. The entire amount of isolated RNA was reverse transcribed using the High Capacity cDNA Reverse Transcription Kit, so the sequenced TCRB transcripts were expressed ones. The table comes from immuneACCESS by way of TCRdb, which keeps in-frame sequences with V and J called. Part of the clones is missing from these tables; in studies checked, under half for an unresolved V gene and the rest for unknown reasons. The sample contains 450,000 to 550,000 clones, about 32% of them found a single time. About 0.065% of the sample comes from the top ten. Sequencing used naive CD4+ T cells from blood. What this sample's cell subset or site label stands for: true naive CD4+ T cells. The origin of the receptors is a man between 18 and 35 years old in good health.

V usage is TRBV5-4 and J usage is TRBJ2-7; no reliable D call. The CDR3 contains 12 residues. Germline V lookup: CDR1 SGHNT, CDR2 YYREEE (reference sequence). V was clipped by 2 bases and J by 6 bases, with 9 bases between them. In DNA, the CDR3 is TGTGCCAGCAGCTTCGGGTTTCGCGAGCAGTACTTC. Encoded protein: CASSFGFREQYF.

This chain joins TRBV7-6 and TRBJ2-5, with 7 positions matching TRBD2. The V segment lost 3 bases and the J segment 0 bases; nucleotides outside the gene matches: 4. The germline gives CDR1 SGHVS, CDR2 FNYEAQ. This CDR3 contains 15 residues. The CDR3: CASSLPTSDQETQYF. The CDR3 DNA follows: TGTGCCAGCAGCTTGCCCACTAGCGACCAAGAGACCCAGTACTTC.

The chain couples TRBV10-3 to TRBJ2-1, with 7 bases aligning to TRBD2. This CDR3 is 13 amino acids long. From germline, CDR1 is ENHRY and CDR2 SYGVKD. Trimming took 8 bases from V and 8 from J; bases not matched to a gene: 9. The chain's CDR3 is CAIRAGAVDEQFF. CDR3 nucleotide sequence: TGTGCCATCCGGGCGGGAGCGGTAGATGAGCAGTTCTTC.

The rearrangement joins TRBV23-1 to TRBJ2-3; TRBD2 matches at 8 bases. TRBV23-1 is an open reading frame, and its role is uncertain. V lost 0 bases, J lost 0 bases, and 8 bases stayed unmatched. CDR3 length: 18 residues. CDR3 protein: CASSQSPLAVPSTDTQYF. The CDR3 DNA reads TGCGCCAGCAGTCAATCGCCACTAGCGGTCCCTAGCACAGATACGCAGTATTTT.

The gene calls are TRBV5-1 and TRBJ2-7; 7 bases map to TRBD1. V was pared by 3 bases and J by 1 base, with 10 bases of the junction left unmatched. Germline values: CDR1 SGHRS, CDR2 YFSETQ. This CDR3 is 16 amino acids long. The CDR3 reads CASSYSVGTASYEQYF. The CDR3 DNA reads TGCGCCAGCAGCTATTCCGTGGGGACAGCGTCCTACGAGCAGTACTTC.

This clone has only a few counts. CDR3 DNA: TGCGCCAGCAGCTTGAACAGCCAGAACACTGAAGCTTTCTTT. This encodes CASSLNSQNTEAFF. The chain joins TRBV5-1 to TRBJ1-1; D unresolved. The CDR3 loop spans 14 amino acids. V was pared by 1 base and J by 1 base, with 8 bases between. CDR1 is SGHRS, CDR2 YFSETQ, per germline.

The rearrangement uses TRBV14 and TRBJ2-7; the D is unclear. The CDR3 length is 12 residues. The V end lost 1 base, the J end lost 9 bases, and 10 bases lay between the germline ends. Germline CDR1 SGHDN, CDR2 FVKESK. CDR3 nucleotides: TGTGCCAGCAGCCAAGGGGCCATCTGGCAGTACTTC. Translating gives CASSQGAIWQYF.

This chain uses TRBV4-3 with TRBJ2-7, with a possible D match to TRBD2 (5 bases). CDR1 and CDR2 from the germline V gene are LGHNA and YSLEER. CDR3 length equals 14 residues. Between the trimmed V and J ends, which lost 1 base and 2 bases, there was a span of 9 bases. The CDR3, as DNA: TGCGCCAGCAGCCAAGGAGGGAACACCTACGAGCAGTACTTC. Protein product: CASSQGGNTYEQYF.

The sample holds a few counts of this clone. The J gene is TRBJ2-3, the V gene TRBV5-1; 10 bases fit TRBD1. Germline CDR1 SGHRS, CDR2 YFSETQ. This CDR3 has 17 amino acids. V lost 0 bases and J lost 4; bases outside the gene matches: 8. The CDR3 is CASSLAVRDRGADTQYF. The CDR3 nucleotides read TGCGCCAGCAGCTTGGCCGTCCGGGACAGGGGTGCAGATACGCAGTATTTT.

This sequence joins TRBV30 and TRBJ2-6; possible D gene TRBD1, 5 bases. V lost 4 bases and J lost 1, with 17 bases in between. This CDR3 region has 17 residues. Germline assignment: CDR1 GTSNPN and CDR2 SVGIG (reference sequence). The CDR3, as DNA: TGTGCCTGGAAGGGGAACCCAACAATATCTGGGGCCAACGTCCTGACTTTC. This sequence encodes CAWKGNPTISGANVLTF.

This clone has more than one count but fewer than ten. Other DNA variants within this sample encode the same CDR3. The V call is TRBV10-3, the J call TRBJ2-6, with unresolved D. The CDR3 contains 15 residues. Germline values: CDR1 ENHRY, CDR2 SYGVKD. The ends were cut back, 2 bases at V and 0 bases at J, with 5 bases in the middle. CDR3 sequence: CAISEPGSGANVLTF. DNA of the CDR3: TGTGCCATCAGTGAGCCAGGCTCTGGGGCCAACGTCCTGACTTTC.

This clone has a handful of counts. A junction boundary mismatches the germline segment, possibly from a read error. The chain employs TRBV7-2 and TRBJ2-2; the D is unclear. Per the germline V gene, CDR1 is SGHTA and CDR2 is FQGNSA. CDR3 length: 15 residues. CDR3: CASSLEDANTGELFF. In nucleotides, the CDR3 is TGTGCCAGCAGTTTAGAGGACGCAAACACCGGGGAGCTGTTTTTT. The full variable domain, in which reference TRBV7-2 and TRBJ2-2 provide the parts outside the CDR3, is GAGVSQSPSNKVTEKGKDVELRCDPISGHTALYWYRQSLGQGLEFLIYFQGNSAPDKSGLPSDRFSAERTGGSVSTLTIQRTQQEDSAVYLCASSLEDANTGELFFGEGSRLTVL.

The chain has TRBV5-4 and TRBJ2-7; 7 nucleotides agree with TRBD2. CDR1 is SGHNT, CDR2 YYREEE, per germline (reference sequence). This CDR3 is built from 17 residues. Unmatched junction bases numbered 13, after V lost 3 bases and J lost 1 base. The CDR3 region has the DNA TGTGCCAGCAGCTCCCCCAACCTCGGGACTATGTCCTACGAGCAGTACTTC. Its protein product is CASSSPNLGTMSYEQYF. Variable domain in full (rest from reference TRBV5-4 and TRBJ2-7): ETGVTQSPTHLIKTRGQQVTLRCSSQSGHNTVSWYQQALGQGPQFIFQYYREEENGRGNFPPRFSGLQFPNYSSELNVNALELDDSALYLCASSSPNLGTMSYEQYFGPGTRLTVT.

The chain is built from TRBV28 and TRBJ2-7; 7 bases map to TRBD2. CDR1 MDHEN and CDR2 SYDVKM come from the germline V gene. This CDR3 spans 12 amino acids. Trimming cost V 8 bases and J 4 bases; bases outside gene matches: 5. CDR3 sequence reads: CASGRGRYEQYF. CDR3 in DNA: TGTGCCAGCGGGAGGGGTCGTTACGAGCAGTACTTC.

The chain links TRBV20-1 to TRBJ1-2; D remains unclear. Germline CDR1 is DFQATT and CDR2 is SNEGSKA (reference sequence). The CDR3 consists of 11 residues. Trimming shortened V by 3 bases and J by 5 bases, and 7 bases separated the two germline ends. CDR3 region: CSARSDYGYTF. CDR3 bases: TGCAGTGCTAGGTCCGATTATGGCTACACCTTC.

This clone was observed a handful of times. V is TRBV28 and J is TRBJ2-7; unclear D gene. CDR3 length: 11 amino acids. V dropped 6 bases and J dropped 5 bases, with 8 bases sitting between them. Looked up from germline, CDR1 is MDHEN and CDR2 is SYDVKM. The CDR3 loop is CASRNWDEQYF. The CDR3 nucleotides read TGTGCCAGCAGGAACTGGGACGAGCAGTACTTC.

J is TRBJ2-1 and V is TRBV9; 10 bases match TRBD1. V was pared by 0 bases and J by 14 bases, with 8 bases of the junction left unmatched. CDR3 length equals 14 residues. Germline CDR1 SGDLS, CDR2 YYNGEE. The CDR3 is CASSVESRQGAKFF. The CDR3, as DNA: TGTGCCAGCAGCGTAGAGTCAAGACAGGGGGCTAAGTTCTTC.

The chain combines TRBV29-1 with TRBJ2-5; TRBD1 matches 7 bases. The DNA end is a closer match to TRBJ2-7, so the J assignment may be wrong. The CDR3 has 12 amino acids. Germline V lookup: CDR1 SQVTM, CDR2 ANQGSEA. The CDR3 sequence: CSASTGPYEQYF. The DNA of the CDR3 is TGCAGCGCTTCGACAGGGCCCTACGAGCAGTACTTC.

The rearrangement joins TRBV2 to TRBJ2-7, with D perhaps matching TRBD2 (5 bases). The germline gives CDR1 SNHLY, CDR2 FYNNEI. V lost 6 bases, J lost 4 bases, and 16 bases lay in between. The CDR3 spans 14 residues. CDR3 amino acids: CASRLTGGVYEQYF. The CDR3 nucleotides read TGTGCCAGCAGATTGACTGGAGGTGTGTACGAGCAGTACTTC.

The rearrangement uses TRBV28 and TRBJ2-5, with TRBD2 identical over 12 bases. This CDR3 has 15 residues. Looked up from germline, CDR1 is MDHEN and CDR2 is SYDVKM. Trimming at V came to 5 bases and at J to 5 bases, leaving 6 bases not matched to a gene. The CDR3 nucleotides are TGTGCCAGCAGTGCTAGACTAGCGGGAGTTGAGACCCAGTACTTC. This gives the protein CASSARLAGVETQYF.